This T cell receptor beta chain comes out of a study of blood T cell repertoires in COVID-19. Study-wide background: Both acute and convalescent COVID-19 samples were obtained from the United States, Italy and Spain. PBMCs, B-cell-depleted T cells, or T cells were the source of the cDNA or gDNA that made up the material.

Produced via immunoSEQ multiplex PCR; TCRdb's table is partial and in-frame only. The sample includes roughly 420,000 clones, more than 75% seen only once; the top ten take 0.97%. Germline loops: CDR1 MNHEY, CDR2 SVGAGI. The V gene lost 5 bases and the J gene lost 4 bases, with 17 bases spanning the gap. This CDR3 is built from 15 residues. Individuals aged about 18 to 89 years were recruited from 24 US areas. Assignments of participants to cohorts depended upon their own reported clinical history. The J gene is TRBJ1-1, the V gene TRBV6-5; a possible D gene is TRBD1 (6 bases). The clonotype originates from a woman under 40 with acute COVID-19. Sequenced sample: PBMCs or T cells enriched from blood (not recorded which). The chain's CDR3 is CASSTPMGARTEAFF. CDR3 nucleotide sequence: TGTGCCAGCAGTACCCCTATGGGGGCGCGCACTGAAGCTTTCTTT.